Included here is one T cell receptor beta chain sequence, with context. Its matching antigen is unknown. The sample comes from a study of cytotoxic CD8 clonotypes in ibrutinib-treated CLL. CDR3 length: 15 amino acids. Trimming removed 3 bases at V and 0 bases at J, with 12 bases between. Germline CDR1 reads SGHRS; CDR2 reads YFSETQ. Libraries were prepared by immunoSEQ multiplex PCR; TCRdb keeps only in-frame clonotypes and omits some of them. The table lists about 310,000 clones, roughly 85% of them singletons. Study-wide findings and caveats: Sampling times (in sustained-remission versus progressing patients) were not the same. Patients showed higher baseline clonality than age-matched healthy donors, and it tracked circulating CD8+ T-cell counts.

The TCR originated in a human donor with chronic lymphocytic leukemia. The rearrangement joins TRBV5-1 to TRBJ2-5; D may be TRBD2 (5 bases). This specimen consisted of PBMCs, obtained before ibrutinib treatment. CDR3: CASSSLGVNQETQYF. The CDR3 region has the DNA TGCGCCAGCAGCTCCCTCGGGGTCAACCAAGAGACCCAGTACTTC.